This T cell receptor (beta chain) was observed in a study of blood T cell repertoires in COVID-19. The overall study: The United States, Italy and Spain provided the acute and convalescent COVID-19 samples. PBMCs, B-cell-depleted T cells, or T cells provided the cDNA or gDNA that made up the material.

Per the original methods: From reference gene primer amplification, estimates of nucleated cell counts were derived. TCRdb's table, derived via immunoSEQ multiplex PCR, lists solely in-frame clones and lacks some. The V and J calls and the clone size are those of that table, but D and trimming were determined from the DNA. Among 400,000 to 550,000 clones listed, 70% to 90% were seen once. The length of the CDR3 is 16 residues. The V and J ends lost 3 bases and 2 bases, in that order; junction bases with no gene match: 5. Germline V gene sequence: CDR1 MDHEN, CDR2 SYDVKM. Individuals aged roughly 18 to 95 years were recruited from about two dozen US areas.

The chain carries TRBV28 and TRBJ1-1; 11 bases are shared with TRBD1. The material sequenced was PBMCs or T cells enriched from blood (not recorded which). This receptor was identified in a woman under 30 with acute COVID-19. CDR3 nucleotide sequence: TGTGCCAGCAGTTTTCGGACAGGGGGCGCTAACACTGAAGCTTTCTTT. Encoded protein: CASSFRTGGANTEAFF.